Listed here is a single TCR beta chain. The antigen is undetermined. This sample is drawn from a study of cytomegalovirus exposure and HLA in healthy donors. The PCR contained 60 Vbeta and 13 Jbeta primers. Sequenced by immunoSEQ multiplex PCR; TCRdb stores in-frame clones only, minus some. The ten most abundant clones cover roughly 1.6% of a sample with about 160,000 clones. General observations from the study: A later analysis found that most CMV-associated TCR beta chains appeared HLA-restricted.

J lost 8 bases, V lost 6 bases, and 11 bases had no gene match. The CDR3 is 14 amino acids. Germline V gene data show CDR1 as LGHNT and CDR2 as FRNRAP. The receptor's source is a woman aged 50 to 60 in good health and CMV-seronegative. Sequencing was done on a sample of PBMCs. The V and J genes are TRBV12-5 and TRBJ1-2; 8 bases match TRBD1. The CDR3 DNA reads TGTGCTAGTGGCACCTCGACAGGGGTGGTGGGCTACACCTTC. It yields the protein CASGTSTGVVGYTF.